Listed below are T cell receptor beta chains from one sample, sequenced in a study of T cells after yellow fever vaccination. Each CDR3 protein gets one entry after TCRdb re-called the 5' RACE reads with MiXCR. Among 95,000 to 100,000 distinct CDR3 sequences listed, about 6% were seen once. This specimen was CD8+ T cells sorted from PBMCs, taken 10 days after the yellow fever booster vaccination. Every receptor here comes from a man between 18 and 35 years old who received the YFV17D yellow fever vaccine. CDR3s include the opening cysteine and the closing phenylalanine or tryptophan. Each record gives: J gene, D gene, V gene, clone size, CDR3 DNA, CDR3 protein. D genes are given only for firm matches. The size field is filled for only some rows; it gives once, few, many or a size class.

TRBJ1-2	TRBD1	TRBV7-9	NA	TGTGCCAGCAGCCCCCCGGGACAGGCGCCTTTCAACTATGGCTACACCTTC	CASSPPGQAPFNYGYTF
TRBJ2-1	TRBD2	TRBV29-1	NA	TGCAGCGTTGACGGGGGGGTTGCCTACAATGAGCAGTTCTTC	CSVDGGVAYNEQFF
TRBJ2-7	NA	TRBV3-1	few	TGTGCCAGCAGCCGCAAGTTCTACGAGCAGTACTTC	CASSRKFYEQYF
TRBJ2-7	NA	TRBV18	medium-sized	TGTGCCAGCTCACCCGGGGGGCACTCCTACGAGCAGTACTTC	CASSPGGHSYEQYF
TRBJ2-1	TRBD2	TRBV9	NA	TGTGCCAGCAGCGTAGCGGGGGGGGTCAATGAGCAGTTCTTC	CASSVAGGVNEQFF
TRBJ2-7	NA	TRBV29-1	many	TGCAGCGTTGAGCCCTTTGCTCCAGGCGAGCAGTACTTC	CSVEPFAPGEQYF
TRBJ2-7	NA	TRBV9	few	TGTGCCAGCAGCGTAGGTATGGGGGAGCAGTACTTC	CASSVGMGEQYF
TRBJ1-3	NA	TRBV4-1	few	TGCGCCAGCCACTCCGGTCCGGGAAGAGGAAACACCATATATTTT	CASHSGPGRGNTIYF
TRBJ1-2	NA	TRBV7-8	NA	TGTGCCAGCAGCACACGAGTCATAGAATATGGCTACACCTTC	CASSTRVIEYGYTF
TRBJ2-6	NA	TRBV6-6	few	TGTGCCAGCGAGGGACCTCCCAGGGCTGGGGCCAACGTCCTGACTTTC	CASEGPPRAGANVLTF
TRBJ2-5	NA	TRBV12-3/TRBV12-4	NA	TGTGCCAGCAGTTTAACCGGCAGGGGCGTAGAGACCCAGTACTTC	CASSLTGRGVETQYF
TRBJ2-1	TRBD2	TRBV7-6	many	TGTGCCAGCAGCCCCGGAGTAGCGGGGGGGCGAGGCTACAATGAGCAGTTCTTC	CASSPGVAGGRGYNEQFF
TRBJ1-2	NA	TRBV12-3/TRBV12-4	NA	TGTGCCAGCAGTTTTCAGGGGCGAGGCTACACCTTC	CASSFQGRGYTF
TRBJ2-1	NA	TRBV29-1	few	TGCAGCGGCCGTGGGGGGAGCTCCTACAATGAGCAGTTCTTC	CSGRGGSSYNEQFF
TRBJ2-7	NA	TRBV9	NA	TGTGCCAGCAGCGACCAGGGCTCCGAGCAGTACTTC	CASSDQGSEQYF
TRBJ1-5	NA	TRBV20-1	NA	TGCAGTGCTAGAGTAGTAAATCAGCCCCAGCATTTT	CSARVVNQPQHF
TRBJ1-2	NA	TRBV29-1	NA	TGCAGCGTTGATTGGTTTCCCCAAGGGGACTATGGCTACACCTTC	CSVDWFPQGDYGYTF
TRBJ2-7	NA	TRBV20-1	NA	TGCAGTGTTCCAGGGACTCCGATAACCTACGAGCAGTACTTC	CSVPGTPITYEQYF
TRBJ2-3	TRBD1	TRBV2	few	TGTGCCAGCAGCGACAGGGTATCGGATACGCAGTATTTT	CASSDRVSDTQYF
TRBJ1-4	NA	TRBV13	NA	TGTGCCAGCAGCCCCCATAATGAAAAACTGTTTTTT	CASSPHNEKLFF
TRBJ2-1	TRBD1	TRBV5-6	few	TGTGCCAGCAGCAGGACAGGGATTGAGCAGTTCTTC	CASSRTGIEQFF
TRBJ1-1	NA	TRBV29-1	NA	TGCAGCGTTGAATGGGGCACTGAAGCTTTCTTT	CSVEWGTEAFF
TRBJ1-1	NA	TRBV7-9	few	TGTGCCAGCAGCTTATTAGCCGGACAGGAAGCTTTCTTT	CASSLLAGQEAFF
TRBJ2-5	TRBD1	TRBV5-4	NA	TGTGCCAGCAGCATGGGGACAGGGGAAGAGACCCAGTACTTC	CASSMGTGEETQYF
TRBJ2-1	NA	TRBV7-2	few	TGTGCCAGCAGCTTAATCGCGTCGCCCAATGAGCAGTTCTTC	CASSLIASPNEQFF
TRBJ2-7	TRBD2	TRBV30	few	TGTGCCTGGCATCCTAGCGGGCGACCCTACGAGCAGTACTTC	CAWHPSGRPYEQYF
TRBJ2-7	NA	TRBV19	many	TGTGCCAGTAGCCCAGGAGACTACGAGCAGTACTTC	CASSPGDYEQYF
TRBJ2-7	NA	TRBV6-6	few	TGTGCCAGCAGTTACGTCTGGGACTACGAGCAGTACTTC	CASSYVWDYEQYF
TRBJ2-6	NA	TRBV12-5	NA	TGTACTGGGGCCAACGTCCTGACTTTC	CTGANVLTF
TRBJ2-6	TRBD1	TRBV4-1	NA	TGCGCCAGCAGCCAATTTACGGACAGGCCTGGGGCCAACGTCCTGACTTTC	CASSQFTDRPGANVLTF
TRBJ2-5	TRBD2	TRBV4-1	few	TGCGCCAGCAGCCAAGATGAAGCGGGGGCCCAAGAGACCCAGTACTTC	CASSQDEAGAQETQYF
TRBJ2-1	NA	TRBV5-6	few	TGTGCCAGCAGACCGGGATGGGGGGAAGGCAATGAGCAGTTCTTC	CASRPGWGEGNEQFF
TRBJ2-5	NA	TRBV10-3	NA	TGTGCCATCAGTCTGGGCTTTCAAGAGACCCAGTACTTC	CAISLGFQETQYF
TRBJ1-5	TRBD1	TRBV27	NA	TGTGCCAGCAGCGATAGCTGGACAGGGCCCCAGCATTTT	CASSDSWTGPQHF
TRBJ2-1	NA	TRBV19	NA	TGTGCCAGTAGTATGCATAGCTCCTACAATGAGCAGTTCTTC	CASSMHSSYNEQFF
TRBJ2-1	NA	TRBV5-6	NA	TGTGCCAGCAGCAATCCGCTCGCTGGCATCAGCTCCTACAATGAGCAGTTCTTC	CASSNPLAGISSYNEQFF
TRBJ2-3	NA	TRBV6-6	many	TGTGCCAGCAGTTACTCGGGGGGGGCGCAGCCAGATACGCAGTATTTT	CASSYSGGAQPDTQYF
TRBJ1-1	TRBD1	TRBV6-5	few	TGTGCCAGCAGTTGGACAGGAGAGAACACTGAAGCTTTCTTT	CASSWTGENTEAFF
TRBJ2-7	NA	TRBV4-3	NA	TGCGCCAGCAGACAAGATCCAGGAACGGGGTACGAGCAGTACTTC	CASRQDPGTGYEQYF
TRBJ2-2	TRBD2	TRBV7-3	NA	TGTGCCAGCAGCCCCTCGGGACTAGCGGGGGGACACACCGGGGAGCTGTTTTTT	CASSPSGLAGGHTGELFF
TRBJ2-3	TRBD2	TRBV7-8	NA	TGTGCCAGCAGCGTCTCTAGCGGGGGGGTTTTAGGTACGCAGTATTTT	CASSVSSGGVLGTQYF
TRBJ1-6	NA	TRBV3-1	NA	TGTGCCAGCAGCCAAGATCCGGGGCGATCTTCACCCCTCCACTTT	CASSQDPGRSSPLHF
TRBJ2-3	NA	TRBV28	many	TGTGCCAGCGGGGGGCCCTTTGGAGCAGATACGCAGTATTTT	CASGGPFGADTQYF
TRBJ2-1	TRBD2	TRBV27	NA	TGTGCCAGCAGTTTTGGACTAGCGGGGGCCCCCTCCTACAATGAGCAGTTCTTC	CASSFGLAGAPSYNEQFF
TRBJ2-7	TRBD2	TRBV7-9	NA	TGTGCCAGCAGCTCCAGCGGGGGTCCCTACGAGCAGTACTTC	CASSSSGGPYEQYF
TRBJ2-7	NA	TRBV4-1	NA	TGCGCCAGCAGTCCAGTAGGGGCTGGGGAGCAGTACTTC	CASSPVGAGEQYF
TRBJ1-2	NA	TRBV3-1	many	TGTGCCAGCAGCCCCGGAGCTTATGGCTACACCTTC	CASSPGAYGYTF
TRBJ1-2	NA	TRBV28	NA	TGTGCCGCCCGAGGGACTCTCCTCCCCCCCTATGGCTACACCTTC	CAARGTLLPPYGYTF
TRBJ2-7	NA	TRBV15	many	TGTGCCACCAGCAGTGGGGCCAACTACGAGCAGTACTTC	CATSSGANYEQYF
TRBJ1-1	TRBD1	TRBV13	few	TGTGCCAGCAGACCCAAGGGGGCTGGGTCCACTGAAGCTTTCTTT	CASRPKGAGSTEAFF
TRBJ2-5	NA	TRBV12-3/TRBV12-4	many	TGTGCCAGCACTCTTCAGGGAAAAGAGACCCAGTACTTC	CASTLQGKETQYF
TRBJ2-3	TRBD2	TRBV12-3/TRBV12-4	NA	TGTGCCAGCAGCTACCTAATAGCGGGGGGGCGCACAGATACGCAGTATTTT	CASSYLIAGGRTDTQYF
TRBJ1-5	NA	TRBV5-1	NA	TGCGCCAGCAGCACCCGAGCCGACGGCCCCAATCAGCCCCAGCATTTT	CASSTRADGPNQPQHF
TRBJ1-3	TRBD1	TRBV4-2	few	TGTGCCAGCAGCCAGTTGGGACAGGTCTCTGGAAACACCATATATTTT	CASSQLGQVSGNTIYF
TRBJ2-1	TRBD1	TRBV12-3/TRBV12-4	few	TGTGCCAGCAGTTTCGGTGTAGGGACAGACAATGAGCAGTTCTTC	CASSFGVGTDNEQFF
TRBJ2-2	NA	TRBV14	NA	TGTGCCAGCAGCCAAGTGTTCTTGGGGGGGCCTACCACCGGGGAGCTGTTTTTT	CASSQVFLGGPTTGELFF
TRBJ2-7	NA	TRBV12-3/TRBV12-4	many	TGTGCCAGCGGGGCAGGGCGTTTCTACGAGCAGTACTTC	CASGAGRFYEQYF
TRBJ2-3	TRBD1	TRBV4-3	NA	TGCGCCAGCAGCCAAGAAGGCGACAGGGAGACCACAGATACGCAGTATTTT	CASSQEGDRETTDTQYF